These 25 T cell receptor beta chains came from one sample sequenced in a study of cytomegalovirus exposure and HLA in healthy donors. It was with 60 Vbeta and 13 Jbeta primers that the PCR ran. The protocol was immunoSEQ multiplex PCR, while the TCRdb copy is restricted to in-frame clones and leaves out a portion. The table records some 200,000 clones, 70% to 80% of them present only once. Sequencing was performed on PBMCs. Receptor source: a male donor in good health and CMV-seropositive.

V and J are TRBV4-3 and TRBJ2-7, with a possible D match to TRBD1 (5 bases). Trimming shortened V by 1 base and J by 3 bases, and 10 bases separated the two germline ends. In germline, CDR1 is LGHNA, CDR2 YSLEER. This CDR3 is built from 14 residues. CDR3 coding DNA: TGCGCCAGCAGCCAAGCAGGGCAGGGCTACGAGCAGTACTTC. It yields the protein CASSQAGQGYEQYF.

The chain has TRBV5-6 and TRBJ1-1; D is uncertain. CDR1 SGHDT and CDR2 YYEEEE come from the germline V gene. V gave up 6 bases and J gave up 6 bases, with 18 bases separating them. The CDR3 consists of 14 residues. CDR3 amino acids: CASTMTLGASEAFF. The CDR3, as DNA: TGTGCCAGCACCATGACCTTGGGAGCGTCTGAAGCTTTCTTT.

The chain carries TRBV7-2 and TRBJ2-6, with D possibly TRBD1 on 5 matching bases. Germline V gives CDR1 SGHTA, CDR2 FQGNSA. V lost 3 bases and J lost 4, with 13 bases in between. The CDR3 is 16 amino acids. CDR3 region: CASSLMGPSGANVLTF. CDR3 DNA sequence: TGTGCCAGCAGCTTGATGGGGCCCTCGGGGGCCAACGTCCTGACTTTC.

V gene TRBV28 combines with J gene TRBJ1-2, with D tentatively TRBD1 (5 bases). Germline lookup yields CDR1 MDHEN and CDR2 SYDVKM. Trimming pared 7 bases from V and 3 bases from J, leaving 18 bases between. The CDR3 runs 15 residues. CDR3 sequence reads: CASTYTGLRDYGYTF. The CDR3 coding sequence is TGTGCCAGCACCTACACAGGTCTTCGGGACTATGGCTACACCTTC.

This rearrangement joins TRBV6-5 to TRBJ2-5; D remains ambiguous. The J call is doubtful: the DNA matches TRBJ2-7 better. Germline CDR1 is MNHEY and CDR2 is SVGAGI. The CDR3 length is 14 residues. The chain's CDR3 is CASSLSRTSYEQYF. In DNA form, the CDR3 reads TGTGCCAGCAGTTTGTCAAGAACCTCCTACGAGCAGTACTTC.

This chain links TRBV5-4 with TRBJ2-7; TRBD2 matches 10 bases. The CDR3 extends over 15 amino acids. Germline CDR1 SGHNT, CDR2 YYREEE (reference sequence). V shed 0 bases and J 4 bases; nucleotides not matched to a gene: 4. The CDR3: CASSLAAGGSYEQYF. The DNA of the CDR3 is TGTGCCAGCAGCTTGGCAGCGGGAGGGAGTTACGAGCAGTACTTC.

The chain recombines TRBV28 with TRBJ2-7; D ambiguous. The germline gives CDR1 MDHEN, CDR2 SYDVKM. The CDR3 covers 14 residues. The V end was cut by 7 bases, the J end by 7 bases, with 20 bases between. The CDR3 DNA reads TGTGCCAGCATAGGCACATCCCTTGTGAGGGAGCAGTACTTC. Its protein is CASIGTSLVREQYF.

This rearrangement joins TRBV18 to TRBJ2-7; no clear D. The CDR3 covers 14 residues. The V and J ends lost 6 bases and 0 bases respectively, with 12 bases between them. From germline, CDR1 is KGHSH and CDR2 LQKENI. The CDR3 loop is CASSPTHDSYEQYF. The CDR3 region has the DNA TGTGCCAGCTCCCCGACTCACGACTCCTACGAGCAGTACTTC.

In this sample, this clone turned up a few times. The chain has TRBV5-1 and TRBJ1-1, with D perhaps matching TRBD1 (6 bases). Germline CDR1 is SGHRS and CDR2 is YFSETQ. V dropped 4 bases and J dropped 5 bases, with 12 bases sitting between them. There are 13 residues in the CDR3. The CDR3 DNA reads TGCGCCAGCAGCCTACAGGGTGTAACTGAAGCTTTCTTT. As protein: CASSLQGVTEAFF.

In the case of this clone: Different DNA sequences within this sample yield the same CDR3. The genes are TRBV7-2 and TRBJ2-7; possible D gene TRBD1, 5 bases. Trimming removed 3 bases at V and 4 bases at J, with 10 bases between. The length of the CDR3 is 13 residues. Germline V CDR1 and CDR2: SGHTA, FQGNSA. The CDR3 region is CASSLQGGYEQYF. The CDR3, as DNA: TGTGCCAGCAGCTTGCAGGGTGGTTACGAGCAGTACTTC.

The chain employs TRBV28 and TRBJ2-2, with D possibly matching TRBD2 (7 bases). The CDR3 runs to 16 residues. The germline gives CDR1 MDHEN, CDR2 SYDVKM. Trimming took 7 bases from V and 1 from J, leaving 16 bases between them. CDR3 loop: CASTHGGRQNTGELFF. DNA for the CDR3: TGTGCCAGCACTCACGGGGGGCGGCAGAACACCGGGGAGCTGTTTTTT.

The chain combines TRBV27 with TRBJ2-7, with a weak D call TRBD2 (6 bases). The CDR3 contains 18 residues. Germline V gene lookup returns CDR1 MNHEY and CDR2 SMNVEV (reference sequence). Trimming stripped 0 bases from V and 7 bases from J, with 25 bases between. CDR3 nucleotide sequence: TGTGCCAGCAGTTTATCAGTTTTGGGACTCCCTTCTTTGCGGGAGCAGTACTTC. Translating gives CASSLSVLGLPSLREQYF.

With respect to this clone: Different DNA sequences within this sample yield the same CDR3. This chain joins TRBV13 and TRBJ1-5; D is undetermined. V was shortened by 4 bases and J by 4 bases, with 5 bases between the two germline ends. This CDR3 region has 12 residues. Germline assignment: CDR1 PRHDT and CDR2 FYEKMQ (reference sequence). The CDR3 nucleotides are TGTGCCAGCAGCTCTTTGAATCAGCCCCAGCATTTT. It yields the protein CASSSLNQPQHF.

The V call is TRBV19, the J call TRBJ1-2, with unresolved D. The CDR3 length is 14 residues. V lost 3 bases and J 2 bases, leaving 10 bases between the germline ends. CDR1 LNHDA and CDR2 SQIVND come from the germline V gene (reference sequence). CDR3 protein: CASSISFGNYGYTF. Written as DNA, the CDR3 is TGTGCCAGTAGTATTAGCTTTGGGAACTATGGCTACACCTTC.

V and J are TRBV7-3 and TRBJ1-2, with 7 bases identical to TRBD1. Germline assignment: CDR1 SGHTA and CDR2 FQGTGA. With 5 bases clipped from V and 6 bases from J, the junction kept 12 bases outside the gene matches. This CDR3 region has 15 residues. The CDR3 DNA sequence: TGTGCCAGCAGCCGCGGGCAGGGGGTAGGAAATGGCTACACCTTC. It codes for CASSRGQGVGNGYTF.

This rearrangement joins TRBV9 to TRBJ1-1; D is undetermined. Trimming removed 1 base at V and 0 bases at J, with 4 bases between. Germline lookup yields CDR1 SGDLS and CDR2 YYNGEE. CDR3 size: 13 residues. Here the CDR3 reads CASSVSVNTEAFF. CDR3 DNA sequence: TGTGCCAGCAGCGTATCAGTGAACACTGAAGCTTTCTTT.

CDR3 loop: CASSIPYLNTEAFF. The DNA of the CDR3 is TGTGCCAGTAGTATACCTTATTTGAACACTGAAGCTTTCTTT. The chain couples TRBV19 to TRBJ1-1; D not certain. The CDR3 spans 14 residues. The germline V gene encodes CDR1 LNHDA and CDR2 SQIVND (reference sequence). The ends were cut back, 2 bases at V and 0 bases at J, with 7 bases in the middle.

The chain combines TRBV6-5 with TRBJ1-3; TRBD1 matches at 7 bases. CDR1 is MNHEY, CDR2 SVGAGI, per germline. The CDR3 has 14 amino acids. V lost 6 bases and J lost 0; bases outside the gene matches: 2. CDR3 amino acids: CASSRQGSGNTIYF. The CDR3 DNA reads TGTGCCAGCAGCAGACAGGGCTCTGGAAACACCATATATTTT.

V is TRBV28 and J is TRBJ2-1; TRBD2 aligns across 8 bases. Trimming cost V 1 base and J 8 bases; bases outside gene matches: 4. The CDR3 totals 14 residues. The V gene's germline CDR1 is MDHEN and CDR2 SYDVKM. The CDR3 DNA follows: TGTGCCAGCAGTTTATACCGGGAGGGCGATGAGCAGTTCTTC. This sequence encodes CASSLYREGDEQFF.

CDR3 in DNA: TGTGCCAGCTACCCGACTAGTATCCTTTACAATGAGCAGTTCTTC. Amino acids: CASYPTSILYNEQFF. J is TRBJ2-1 and V is TRBV6-1, with D maybe TRBD2 (6 bases). V gave up 8 bases and J gave up 4 bases, with 18 bases separating them. CDR1 MNHNS and CDR2 SASEGT come from the germline V gene. The CDR3 is 15 residues long.

The chain employs TRBV7-2 and TRBJ2-1; 9 bases fit TRBD2. The germline V gene has CDR1 SGHTA and CDR2 FQGNSA. The CDR3 extends over 16 amino acids. V was pared by 1 base and J by 2 bases, with 3 bases of the junction left unmatched. The CDR3 bases are TGTGCCAGCAGCTTAGTGCGCGGGAGGGCCTACAATGAGCAGTTCTTC. Amino acids: CASSLVRGRAYNEQFF.

The rearrangement uses TRBV7-2 and TRBJ1-2; D ambiguous. The V end lost 5 bases, the J end lost 7 bases, and 14 bases lay between the germline ends. This CDR3 has 13 residues. Germline CDR1 SGHTA, CDR2 FQGNSA. The CDR3 region has the DNA TGTGCCAGCAGCCTTGATGCCTACTCTGGCTACACCTTC. This translates into CASSLDAYSGYTF.

V is TRBV11-2 and J is TRBJ2-1; 11 positions agree with TRBD2. The germline gives CDR1 SGHAT, CDR2 FQNNGV. The CDR3 covers 16 residues. V dropped 5 bases and J dropped 7; count of bases not matched to a gene: 10. The DNA for the CDR3 is TGTGCCAGCAGCCGCCTTAGCGGGAGGGGGACAAATGAGCAGTTCTTC. Translation gives CASSRLSGRGTNEQFF. The variable domain in full, completed from reference TRBV11-2 and TRBJ2-1, reads EAGVAQSPRYKIIEKRQSVAFWCNPISGHATLYWYQQILGQGPKLLIQFQNNGVVDDSQLPKDRFSAERLKGVDSTLKIQPAKLEDSAVYLCASSRLSGRGTNEQFFGPGTRLTVL.

The CDR3 DNA reads TGTGCCAGCAGCCGAACCGGGACAGGGTCCTACGAGCAGTACTTC. Its translation is CASSRTGTGSYEQYF. V and J are TRBV14 and TRBJ2-7, with 9 nucleotides matching TRBD1. Germline trimming cut 4 bases from V and 1 base from J; bases unmatched to any gene: 5. The germline V gene encodes CDR1 SGHDN and CDR2 FVKESK. The CDR3 extends over 15 amino acids.

The rearrangement links TRBV7-8 to TRBJ2-6; the D gene is possibly TRBD2 (6 bases). Per the germline V gene, CDR1 is SGHVS and CDR2 is FQNEAQ. The V and J ends lost 4 bases and 13 bases respectively, with 17 bases between them. The CDR3 sequence is 14 residues long. The CDR3, as DNA: TGTGCCAGCAGCTCCGGGACTCTCTTTGGGGTCCTGACTTTC. Translation: CASSSGTLFGVLTF.